A selection of T cell receptor beta chains follows, all from one sample in a study of blood T cells in healthy people across ages. A single record per CDR3 protein comes from TCRdb applying MiXCR to the 5' RACE reads. The repertoire holds 600,000 to 850,000 distinct CDR3 sequences, around 46% seen once, with 20% to 25% in the top ten. The sample was blood. The receptors come from a woman aged 55-70 years in good health. Each CDR3 is given with its conserved first and last residue. The D gene is left open where the match is weak. Clone sizes are given selectively: once, few, many, or a class where the clone is expanded.

CDR3aa,CDR3nt,d_gene,j_gene,abundance,v_gene
CASSVFGQIDGELFF,TGTGCCAGCAGCGTTTTTGGACAGATTGACGGGGAGCTGTTTTTT,NA,TRBJ2-2,few,TRBV9
CASSPPGVSGGNTIYF,TGTGCCAGCAGCCCACCGGGGGTCTCGGGCGGAAACACCATATATTTT,NA,TRBJ1-3,NA,TRBV4-2
CATNRAPMNTEAFF,TGTGCCACCAACAGGGCCCCCATGAACACTGAAGCTTTCTTT,NA,TRBJ1-1,NA,TRBV6-1
CASSPSPGQVYEQYF,TGTGCCAGCTCACCGAGTCCAGGACAGGTCTACGAGCAGTACTTC,TRBD1,TRBJ2-7,few,TRBV18
CASSLRADTQYF,TGTGCCAGCAGCTTACGGGCAGATACGCAGTATTTT,NA,TRBJ2-3,many,TRBV11-2
CASSIINPPGQGYGYTF,TGTGCCAGCTCAATTATTAATCCCCCGGGACAGGGCTATGGCTACACCTTC,TRBD1,TRBJ1-2,NA,TRBV18
CSARTASGTNEQFF,TGCAGTGCTAGAACGGCTAGCGGGACGAATGAGCAGTTCTTC,TRBD2,TRBJ2-1,NA,TRBV20-1
CASRYGAGTYEQYF,TGTGCCAGCAGGTACGGGGCTGGAACCTACGAGCAGTACTTC,NA,TRBJ2-7,NA,TRBV2
CASSVATGSGTEQYF,TGTGCCAGCAGTGTGGCGACAGGGTCTGGTACGGAGCAGTACTTC,TRBD1,TRBJ2-5,NA,TRBV6-1
CASSLGLFNGELFF,TGTGCCAGCAGCTTAGGACTGTTCAACGGGGAGCTGTTTTTT,NA,TRBJ2-2,NA,TRBV7-8
CASSSLAGGQGETQYF,TGTGCCAGCAGCTCTCTAGCGGGAGGGCAGGGCGAGACCCAGTACTTC,TRBD2,TRBJ2-5,few,TRBV7-3
CSVVISSGQPQHF,TGCAGCGTTGTGATCTCCTCCGGGCAGCCCCAGCATTTT,NA,TRBJ1-5,NA,TRBV29-1
CASSYSNFGGYEQYF,TGTGCCAGCAGTTACTCGAATTTCGGCGGGTACGAGCAGTACTTC,NA,TRBJ2-7,NA,TRBV6-2/TRBV6-3
CATSRVQGEEKLFF,TGTGCCACCAGCAGAGTTCAGGGGGAAGAAAAACTGTTTTTT,TRBD1,TRBJ1-4,few,TRBV15
CSVHKTSAGETQYF,TGCAGCGTTCATAAGACTAGCGCTGGGGAGACCCAGTACTTC,TRBD2,TRBJ2-5,many,TRBV29-1
CASSLVPDRDYSGANVLTF,TGCGCCAGCAGCTTGGTGCCGGACAGAGACTACTCCGGGGCCAACGTCCTGACTTTC,NA,TRBJ2-6,few,TRBV5-1
CASSQGLAGVRYEQYF,TGTGCCAGCAGCCAAGGCCTAGCGGGCGTGCGCTACGAGCAGTACTTC,TRBD2,TRBJ2-7,NA,TRBV3-1
CASSLARNNEQFF,TGTGCCAGCAGCTTAGCTCGGAACAATGAGCAGTTCTTC,NA,TRBJ2-1,many,TRBV7-2
CSARETATNEKLFF,TGCAGTGCTAGGGAGACGGCAACTAATGAAAAACTGTTTTTT,NA,TRBJ1-4,few,TRBV20-1
CASSLFPGNADTQYF,TGTGCCAGCAGTTTATTCCCTGGGAACGCAGATACGCAGTATTTT,NA,TRBJ2-3,NA,TRBV12-3/TRBV12-4
CASSPRLAYEQYF,TGTGCCAGCAGCCCCCGACTGGCCTACGAGCAGTACTTC,NA,TRBJ2-7,few,TRBV7-9
CSARGVNTEAFF,TGCAGTGCCCGAGGGGTGAACACTGAAGCTTTCTTT,NA,TRBJ1-1,NA,TRBV20-1
CASSFRARFSNQPQHF,TGTGCCAGCAGTTTCCGAGCTAGGTTCAGCAATCAGCCCCAGCATTTT,NA,TRBJ1-5,NA,TRBV28
CASSLGLAASYEQYF,TGTGCCAGCAGCTTAGGACTAGCGGCCTCCTACGAGCAGTACTTC,TRBD2,TRBJ2-7,many,TRBV13
CASLQGSTNEKLFF,TGTGCCAGCCTCCAGGGCTCAACTAATGAAAAACTGTTTTTT,NA,TRBJ1-4,NA,TRBV7-8
CATSVPTGNRNEQFF,TGTGCCACCAGTGTACCGACAGGGAATAGAAATGAGCAGTTCTTC,TRBD1,TRBJ2-1,NA,TRBV15
CASSPEFQETQYF,TGTGCCAGCAGCCCCGAGTTTCAAGAGACCCAGTACTTC,NA,TRBJ2-5,NA,TRBV7-9
CASSPDRESSYNSPLHF,TGCGCCAGCAGCCCGGACCGGGAGAGCTCCTATAATTCACCCCTCCACTTT,NA,TRBJ1-6,NA,TRBV5-1
CASSPGGSNEQYF,TGCGCCAGCAGCCCGGGAGGAAGCAACGAGCAGTACTTC,TRBD2,TRBJ2-7,many,TRBV5-1
CAISESQRGDNEQFF,TGTGCCATCAGTGAGTCTCAGCGGGGGGACAATGAGCAGTTCTTC,TRBD2,TRBJ2-1,NA,TRBV10-3
CASSSGTKQYF,TGTGCCAGCAGCTCAGGGACTAAGCAGTACTTC,TRBD2,TRBJ2-4,few,TRBV7-2
CSASDGDRGTPEQSF,TGCAGTGCTAGCGATGGGGACAGGGGAACTCCCGAGCAGTCCTTC,TRBD1,TRBJ2-5,once,TRBV20-1
CAGSYGAREQYF,TGTGCCGGCAGCTACGGGGCTAGAGAGCAGTACTTC,NA,TRBJ2-5,NA,TRBV11-2
CSASSPPAFEQYF,TGCAGTGCTAGTTCACCCCCTGCCTTCGAGCAGTACTTC,NA,TRBJ2-7,few,TRBV20-1
CASSSSLTDRRVFF,TGTGCCAGCAGTTCCTCCTTGACGGACAGACGGGTGTTCTTC,NA,TRBJ2-1,NA,TRBV27
CASSAQGSYEQYF,TGTGCCAGCAGTGCACAGGGTTCCTACGAGCAGTACTTC,NA,TRBJ2-7,few,TRBV6-2/TRBV6-3
CSARGWEAYNEQFF,TGCAGTGCTAGAGGGTGGGAGGCCTACAATGAGCAGTTCTTC,NA,TRBJ2-1,NA,TRBV20-1
CSASPPQGSYEQYF,TGCAGTGCTAGTCCCCCCCAGGGCAGCTACGAGCAGTACTTC,NA,TRBJ2-7,few,TRBV20-1
CASSKRVGADLGHYEQYF,TGTGCCAGCAGCAAAAGGGTGGGGGCAGATCTTGGCCACTACGAGCAGTACTTC,NA,TRBJ2-7,NA,TRBV21-1
CASRRDSVRRNEQFF,TGTGCCAGCAGGCGGGACAGCGTCAGACGGAATGAGCAGTTCTTC,NA,TRBJ2-1,NA,TRBV12-3/TRBV12-4
CASSAKGTGDSPLHF,TGTGCCAGCAGCGCAAAGGGGACAGGGGACTCACCCCTCCACTTT,TRBD1,TRBJ1-6,NA,TRBV9